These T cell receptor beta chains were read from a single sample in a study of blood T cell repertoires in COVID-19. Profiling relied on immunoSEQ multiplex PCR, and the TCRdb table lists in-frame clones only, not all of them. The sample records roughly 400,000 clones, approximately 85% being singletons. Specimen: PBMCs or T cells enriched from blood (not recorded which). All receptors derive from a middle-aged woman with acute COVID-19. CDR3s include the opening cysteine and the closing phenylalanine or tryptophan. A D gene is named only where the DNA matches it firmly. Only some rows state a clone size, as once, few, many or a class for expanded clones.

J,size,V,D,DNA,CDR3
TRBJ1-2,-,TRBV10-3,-,TGTGCCATCAGCGACATCACGGGCTACACCTTC,CAISDITGYTF
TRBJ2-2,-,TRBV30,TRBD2,TGTGCCTGGAGTGTTAGCGGGGGGAACACCGGGGAGCTGTTTTTT,CAWSVSGGNTGELFF
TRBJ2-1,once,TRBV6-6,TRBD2,TGTGCCAGCAGTTACTCGAGGGACTATAACAATGAGCAGTTCTTC,CASSYSRDYNNEQFF
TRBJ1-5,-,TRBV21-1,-,TGTGCCAGCAGCAAAGAAAGGGACTGCAATCAGCCCCAGCATTTT,CASSKERDCNQPQHF
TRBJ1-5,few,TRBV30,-,TGTGCCTGGGGGGCAAGGAATAGCAATCAGCCCCAGCATTTT,CAWGARNSNQPQHF
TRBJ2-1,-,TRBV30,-,TGTGCCTGTGGACAGAGCTCCTACAATGAGCAGTTCTTC,CACGQSSYNEQFF
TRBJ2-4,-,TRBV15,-,TGTGCCACCAGCAGAGATAGCAGGGTACAAAACATTCAGTACTTC,CATSRDSRVQNIQYF
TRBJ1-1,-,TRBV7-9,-,TGTGCCAGCAGCTTAACTCTCAAACAGGGTGAAGCTTTCTTT,CASSLTLKQGEAFF
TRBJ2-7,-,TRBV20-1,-,TGCAGTGCTAGTGAGGGCCCGCCGGTCGTCCACGAGCAGTACTTC,CSASEGPPVVHEQYF
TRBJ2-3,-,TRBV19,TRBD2,TGTGCCAGCCGACCGGGACTAGCATCAGATACGCAGTATTTT,CASRPGLASDTQYF
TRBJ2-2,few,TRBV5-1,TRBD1,TGCGCCAGCAGCGGGACAGGGGACACCGGGGAGCTGTTTTTT,CASSGTGDTGELFF
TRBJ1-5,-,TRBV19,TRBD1,TGTGCCAGTCATATCAAGGGGGCCTATCAGCCCCAGCATTTT,CASHIKGAYQPQHF
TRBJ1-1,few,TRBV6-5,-,TGTGCCAGCAGTTCGCAGGCCACTGAAGCTTTCTTT,CASSSQATEAFF
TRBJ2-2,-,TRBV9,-,TGTGCCAGCAGCCAAAGTAGGGGTACCGGGGAGCTGTTTTTT,CASSQSRGTGELFF
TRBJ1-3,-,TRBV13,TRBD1,TGTGCCAGCAGCGCAGACAGGGGGCCTGGAAACACCATATATTTT,CASSADRGPGNTIYF
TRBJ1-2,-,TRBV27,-,TGTGCCAGCAGGGCCGCCTCGACGGGAGCTAACTATGGCTACACCTTC,CASRAASTGANYGYTF
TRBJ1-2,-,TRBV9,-,TGTGCCAGCAGCGTAGCTGACAGTAACTATGGCTACACCTTC,CASSVADSNYGYTF
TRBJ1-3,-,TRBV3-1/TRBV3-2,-,TGTGCCAGCAGCTTAGGACAAGGAAACACCATATATTTT,CASSLGQGNTIYF
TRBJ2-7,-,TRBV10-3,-,TGTGCCATCAGTGAAGGGGGTGTCCACGAGCAGTACTTC,CAISEGGVHEQYF
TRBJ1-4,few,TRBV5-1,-,TGCGCCAGCAGCGGGGGGGCGTTTGAAAAACTGTTTTTT,CASSGGAFEKLFF
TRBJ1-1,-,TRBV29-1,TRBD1,TGCAGCGTTGAAGTACAGGGGATTGAAGCTTTCTTT,CSVEVQGIEAFF
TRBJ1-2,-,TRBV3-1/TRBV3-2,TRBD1,TGTGCCAGCAGCCAAGAACGCAGGGGGCCTGGCTACACCTTC,CASSQERRGPGYTF
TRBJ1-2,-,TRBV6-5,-,TGTGCCAGCAGTTACTTAGGACGCGGGGGTCAATATGGCTACACCTTC,CASSYLGRGGQYGYTF
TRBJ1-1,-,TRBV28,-,TGTGCCAGCAGTTTAAGCAGGTACACTGAAGCTTTCTTT,CASSLSRYTEAFF
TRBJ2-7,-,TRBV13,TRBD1,TGTGCCAGCAGCTTAGGGCCGGGACAGGGGAACTACGAGCAGTACTTC,CASSLGPGQGNYEQYF
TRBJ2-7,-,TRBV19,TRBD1,TGTGCCAGTAGGACAGGGGGCGTCCCCTACGAGCAGTACTTC,CASRTGGVPYEQYF
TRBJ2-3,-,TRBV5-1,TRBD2,TGCGCCAGCAGCTTGCCGAGCGGGGATGGCACAGATACGCAGTATTTT,CASSLPSGDGTDTQYF
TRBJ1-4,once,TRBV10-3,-,TGTGCCATCAGTGAGGCAGGGATGAACGAAAAACTGTTTTTT,CAISEAGMNEKLFF
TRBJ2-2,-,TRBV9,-,TGTGCCAGCAGCTTTTCAGGACAGAACACCGGGGAGCTGTTTTTT,CASSFSGQNTGELFF
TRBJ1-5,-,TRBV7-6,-,TGTGCCAGCAGCGCAGACTCCCTGGAGCCCCAGCATTTT,CASSADSLEPQHF
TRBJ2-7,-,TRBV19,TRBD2,TGTGCCAGTAGTTTAACTAGCGGGGGGCTTCGGGAGCAGTACTTC,CASSLTSGGLREQYF
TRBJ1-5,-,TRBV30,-,TGTGCCTGGAGTGTACCAGGGTTGGGACAGCCCCAGCATTTT,CAWSVPGLGQPQHF
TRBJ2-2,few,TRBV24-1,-,TGTGCCACCAGTGATCCAAGGGGTCCCGGGGAGCTGTTTTTT,CATSDPRGPGELFF
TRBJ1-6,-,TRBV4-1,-,TGCGCCAGCAGCCAAGAACGAGATTCACCCCTCCACTTT,CASSQERDSPLHF
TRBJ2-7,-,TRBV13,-,TGTGCCAGCAGCGAGACAGGTTCCCGATCCTACGAGCAGTACTTC,CASSETGSRSYEQYF
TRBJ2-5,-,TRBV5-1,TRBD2,TGCGCCAGCAGCTTGGTGCTAGCGGATCAAGAGACCCAGTACTTC,CASSLVLADQETQYF